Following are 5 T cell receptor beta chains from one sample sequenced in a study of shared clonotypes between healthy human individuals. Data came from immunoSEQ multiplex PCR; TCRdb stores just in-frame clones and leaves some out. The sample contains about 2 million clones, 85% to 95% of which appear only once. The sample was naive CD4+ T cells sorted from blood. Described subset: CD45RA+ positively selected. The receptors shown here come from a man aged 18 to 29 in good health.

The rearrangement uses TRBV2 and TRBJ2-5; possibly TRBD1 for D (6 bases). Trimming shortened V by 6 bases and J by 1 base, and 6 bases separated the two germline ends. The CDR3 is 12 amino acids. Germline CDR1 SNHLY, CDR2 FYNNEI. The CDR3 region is CASRGGQETQYF. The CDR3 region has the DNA TGTGCCAGCAGAGGGGGCCAAGAGACCCAGTACTTC.

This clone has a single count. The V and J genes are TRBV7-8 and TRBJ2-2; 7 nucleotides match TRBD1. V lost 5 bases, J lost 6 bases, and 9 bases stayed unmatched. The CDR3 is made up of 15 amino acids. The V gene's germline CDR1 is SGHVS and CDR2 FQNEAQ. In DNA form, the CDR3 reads TGTGCCAGCAGCGGGGACAGTATTCAGCCCGGGGAGCTGTTTTTT. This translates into CASSGDSIQPGELFF.

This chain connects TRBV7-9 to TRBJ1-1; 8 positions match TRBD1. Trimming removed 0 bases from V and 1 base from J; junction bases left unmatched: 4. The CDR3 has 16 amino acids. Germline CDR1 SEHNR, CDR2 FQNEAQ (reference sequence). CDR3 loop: CASSLARQGTNTEAFF. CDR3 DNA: TGTGCCAGCAGCTTAGCCCGACAGGGGACGAACACTGAAGCTTTCTTT.

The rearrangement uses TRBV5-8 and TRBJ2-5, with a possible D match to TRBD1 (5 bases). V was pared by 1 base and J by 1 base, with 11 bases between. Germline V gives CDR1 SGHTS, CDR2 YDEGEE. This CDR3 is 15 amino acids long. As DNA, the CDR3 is TGTGCCAGCAGCTTGTTCTCCCAGGGCCAAGAGACCCAGTACTTC. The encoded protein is CASSLFSQGQETQYF.

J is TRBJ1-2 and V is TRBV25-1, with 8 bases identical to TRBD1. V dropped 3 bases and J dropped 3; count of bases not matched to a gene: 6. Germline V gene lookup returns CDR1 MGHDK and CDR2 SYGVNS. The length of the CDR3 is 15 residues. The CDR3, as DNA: TGTGCCAGCAGTGACCAGAAACAGGGGGACTATGGCTACACCTTC. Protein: CASSDQKQGDYGYTF.